The 27 T cell receptor beta chains below come from one sample, sequenced in a study of technical replicates of blood from a handful of donors. Profiled with immunoSEQ multiplex PCR; TCRdb holds only in-frame clones, not every one. In the table there are around 13,000 clones, roughly three quarters of which are singletons. The sequenced sample was PBMCs. These receptors came from a human donor in good health.

There are a few counts of this clone. The CDR3 loop is CASSIQGATEAFF. CDR3 sequence (DNA): TGTGCCAGCAGTATACAGGGGGCCACTGAAGCTTTCTTT. This chain links TRBV6-1 with TRBJ1-1; 9 bases map to TRBD1. The V and J ends lost 5 bases and 4 bases, in that order; junction bases with no gene match: 2. CDR3 length equals 13 residues. Germline V CDR1 and CDR2: MNHNS, SASEGT.

The chain has TRBV30 and TRBJ2-3; 16 bases are a match to TRBD2. J gave up 4 bases and V 1 base, and 8 bases lay outside the gene matches. Germline V gene lookup returns CDR1 GTSNPN and CDR2 SVGIG (reference sequence). CDR3 size: 18 residues. CDR3 amino acids: CAWSAGLAGGVGADTQYF. CDR3 sequence (DNA): TGTGCCTGGAGTGCGGGACTAGCGGGAGGGGTGGGCGCAGATACGCAGTATTTT. Full variable domain (missing parts from reference TRBV30 and TRBJ2-3): SQTIHQWPATLVQPVGSPLSLECTVEGTSNPNLYWYRQAAGRGLQLLFYSVGIGQISSEVPQNLSASRPQDRQFILSSKKLLLSDSGFYLCAWSAGLAGGVGADTQYFGPGTRLTVL.

This clone was seen only a few times. This sequence joins TRBV30 and TRBJ1-5, with TRBD1 identical over 9 bases. Germline CDR1 GTSNPN, CDR2 SVGIG (reference sequence). The CDR3 contains 13 residues. With 2 bases clipped from V and 7 bases from J, the junction kept 3 bases outside the gene matches. The CDR3 DNA sequence: TGTGCCTGGAGTCAGGGACAGGGACAGCCCCAGCATTTT. Amino acids: CAWSQGQGQPQHF. The full variable domain, with the rest looked up from reference TRBV30 and TRBJ1-5, is SQTIHQWPATLVQPVGSPLSLECTVEGTSNPNLYWYRQAAGRGLQLLFYSVGIGQISSEVPQNLSASRPQDRQFILSSKKLLLSDSGFYLCAWSQGQGQPQHFGDGTRLSIL.

A few counts support this clone. The rearrangement joins TRBV7-9 to TRBJ1-1; D perhaps matches TRBD1 (5 bases). Germline values: CDR1 SEHNR, CDR2 FQNEAQ (reference sequence). Trimming stripped 8 bases from V and 3 bases from J, with 7 bases between. The CDR3 runs 11 residues. The CDR3 nucleotides read TGTGCCAGCGGGGACTACACTGAAGCTTTCTTT. Encoded protein: CASGDYTEAFF.

The chain couples TRBV5-4 to TRBJ2-5; TRBD2 agrees at 9 bases. CDR3 length: 15 residues. Germline CDR1 and CDR2: SGHNT and YYREEE (reference sequence). After removal of 3 bases from V and 5 bases from J, the junction contained 8 bases not matched to a gene. Written as DNA, the CDR3 is TGTGCCAGCAGCTCGGCAGTAGCGGGAGTGGAGACCCAGTACTTC. This encodes CASSSAVAGVETQYF. The variable domain in full, with the rest retrieved from reference TRBV5-4 and TRBJ2-5, is ETGVTQSPTHLIKTRGQQVTLRCSSQSGHNTVSWYQQALGQGPQFIFQYYREEENGRGNFPPRFSGLQFPNYSSELNVNALELDDSALYLCASSSAVAGVETQYFGPGTRLLVL.

The chain employs TRBV10-3 and TRBJ2-1, with 13 bases fitting TRBD2. Germline CDR1 is ENHRY and CDR2 is SYGVKD. With 6 bases clipped from V and 7 bases from J, the junction kept 6 bases outside the gene matches. The CDR3 spans 15 residues. The CDR3 DNA reads as TGTGCCATCAGGCCGGGACTAGCGGGAATTAATGAGCAGTTCTTC. This sequence encodes CAIRPGLAGINEQFF.

This clone was seen more than once but under ten times. The chain uses TRBV2 and TRBJ1-1; 9 bases are a match to TRBD1. This CDR3 spans 13 amino acids. With V trimmed by 6 bases and J by 5 bases, 4 bases remained unmatched. Germline assignment: CDR1 SNHLY and CDR2 FYNNEI. The DNA for the CDR3 is TGTGCCAGCAGCCGGGACAGGGTAACTGAAGCTTTCTTT. As protein: CASSRDRVTEAFF.

The chain joins TRBV5-1 to TRBJ1-3; 10 bases fit TRBD1. V was clipped by 4 bases and J by 2 bases; unmatched bases: 3. The CDR3 runs 15 residues. Germline V lookup: CDR1 SGHRS, CDR2 YFSETQ. CDR3 sequence (DNA): TGCGCCAGCAGCGTGACAGGGGGCACTGGAAACACCATATATTTT. This encodes CASSVTGGTGNTIYF.

V and J are TRBV7-6 and TRBJ1-1; a weak D match, TRBD1 (5 bases). Germline V lookup: CDR1 SGHVS, CDR2 FNYEAQ. This CDR3 has 14 amino acids. With 5 bases removed from V and 4 bases from J, the gap between germline ends came to 14 bases. The CDR3 here is CASSQGGSATEAFF. DNA for the CDR3: TGTGCCAGCAGCCAGGGAGGGTCGGCCACTGAAGCTTTCTTT.

J is TRBJ2-1 and V is TRBV5-4; a possible D gene is TRBD2 (6 bases). The V gene lost 0 bases and the J gene lost 9 bases, with 19 bases spanning the gap. The CDR3 is 16 residues long. Germline CDR1 and CDR2: SGHNT and YYREEE (reference sequence). CDR3 loop: CASSLGRETIEGEQFF. In DNA form, the CDR3 reads TGTGCCAGCAGCTTGGGTCGGGAGACGATTGAGGGTGAGCAGTTCTTC.

This chain connects TRBV19 to TRBJ1-4; 8 bases are a match to TRBD1. Germline V gene lookup returns CDR1 LNHDA and CDR2 SQIVND (reference sequence). This CDR3 has 15 residues. V shed 6 bases, J shed 7 bases, and the junction held 10 bases outside the gene matches. The CDR3 reads CASSLETGVFEKLFF. CDR3 coding DNA: TGTGCCAGTAGCCTGGAGACAGGGGTATTTGAAAAACTGTTTTTT.

This rearrangement joins TRBV27 to TRBJ1-2; unclear D gene. V was pared by 6 bases and J by 7 bases, with 18 bases between. The CDR3 contains 14 residues. Germline values: CDR1 MNHEY, CDR2 SMNVEV (reference sequence). CDR3 nucleotide sequence: TGTGCCAGCAGCCCTGGGATGGACTTGGGTGGCTACACCTTC. This codes for CASSPGMDLGGYTF.

This clone occurred a few times. The CDR3 bases are TGTGCCAGAAGCCTGGAGGGGGAGTACCATGAGCAGTTCTTC. Its protein is CARSLEGEYHEQFF. The chain joins TRBV5-3 to TRBJ2-1; either TRBD1 or TRBD2 may fit D (6 bases each). TRBV5-3 is flagged as an ORF with uncertain function. CDR3 length: 14 amino acids. V lost 4 bases and J lost 8, with 16 bases in between.

V is TRBV2 and J is TRBJ2-5; 7 bases are shared with TRBD2. The germline CDR1 and CDR2 sequences are SNHLY and FYNNEI. There are 14 residues in the CDR3. After removal of 4 bases from V and 2 bases from J, the junction contained 4 bases not matched to a gene. CDR3 in DNA: TGTGCCAGCAGTGTCTCAGCGGGGCAAGAGACCCAGTACTTC. Amino acid sequence: CASSVSAGQETQYF.

This chain uses TRBV5-1 with TRBJ2-5, with 9 bases lining up with TRBD1. V lost 4 bases and J lost 4; bases outside the gene matches: 14. CDR1 SGHRS and CDR2 YFSETQ come from the germline V gene. This CDR3 is 17 amino acids long. CDR3 sequence reads: CASSPRPGTGTGETQYF. CDR3 DNA: TGCGCCAGCAGCCCGCGTCCCGGGACAGGGACGGGAGAGACCCAGTACTTC.

This sequence joins TRBV2 and TRBJ2-5; D gene uncertain. Germline CDR1 SNHLY, CDR2 FYNNEI. Trimming stripped 8 bases from V and 5 bases from J, with 9 bases between. CDR3 length: 11 residues. The CDR3: CASALLETQYF. As DNA, the CDR3 is TGTGCCAGCGCACTCCTGGAGACCCAGTACTTC.

This clone showed up just a few times. CDR3 region: CSVEWGLQGAYGYTF. CDR3 in DNA: TGCAGCGTTGAATGGGGGCTACAGGGGGCCTATGGCTACACCTTC. The chain is built from TRBV29-1 and TRBJ1-2, with 9 bases identical to TRBD1. The V segment lost 2 bases and the J segment 4 bases; nucleotides outside the gene matches: 8. The CDR3 runs to 15 residues. From germline, CDR1 is SQVTM and CDR2 ANQGSEA.

The rearrangement joins TRBV2 to TRBJ2-6; no clear D. CDR1 and CDR2 from the germline V gene are SNHLY and FYNNEI. The CDR3 is made up of 15 amino acids. V lost 5 bases, J lost 0 bases, and 8 bases lay in between. The CDR3 DNA sequence: TGTGCCAGCAGTCCAGAAATCTCTGGGGCCAACGTCCTGACTTTC. The encoded protein is CASSPEISGANVLTF.

The chain joins TRBV7-3 to TRBJ2-3, with TRBD2 as a possible D gene (6 bases). This CDR3 comprises 16 residues. Trimming removed 2 bases from V and 2 bases from J, with 14 bases in between. CDR1 and CDR2 (germline): SGHTA, FQGTGA. DNA of the CDR3: TGTGCCAGCAGCTTAGGCGTATGGGGGGACACAGATACGCAGTATTTT. This translates into CASSLGVWGDTDTQYF.

The chain joins TRBV5-1 to TRBJ2-3; TRBD1 agrees at 9 bases. The CDR3 contains 14 residues. Germline CDR1 SGHRS, CDR2 YFSETQ. V shed 3 bases and J 6 bases; nucleotides not matched to a gene: 5. The CDR3: CASSSQGAGDTQYF. In DNA form, the CDR3 reads TGCGCCAGCAGCTCACAGGGGGCAGGGGATACGCAGTATTTT.

The chain carries TRBV7-6 and TRBJ2-1; D is perhaps TRBD1 (5 bases). This CDR3 has 13 residues. Germline V gene data show CDR1 as SGHVS and CDR2 as FNYEAQ. V was trimmed by 6 bases and J by 10 bases, leaving 16 bases between them. The CDR3 nucleotides read TGTGCCAGCAGTTTCGGTCAGGGCGGAGAGCAGTTCTTC. Its translation is CASSFGQGGEQFF.

There are a few counts of this clone. This chain links TRBV7-9 with TRBJ1-1; D ambiguous. CDR3 length: 15 residues. V lost 0 bases to trimming and J lost 4 bases, with 12 bases between them. Germline V gives CDR1 SEHNR, CDR2 FQNEAQ (reference sequence). CDR3 region: CASSLAVRHLTEAFF. The CDR3 DNA reads as TGTGCCAGCAGCTTAGCGGTCAGACATCTCACTGAAGCTTTCTTT. The full variable domain, with the rest looked up from reference TRBV7-9 and TRBJ1-1, is DTGVSQNPRHKITKRGQNVTFRCDPISEHNRLYWYRQTLGQGPEFLTYFQNEAQLEKSRLLSDRFSAERPKGSFSTLEIQRTEQGDSAMYLCASSLAVRHLTEAFFGQGTRLTVV.

The chain has TRBV2 and TRBJ1-4; 8 bases fit TRBD1. J lost 4 bases, V lost 3 bases, and 4 bases had no gene match. This CDR3 comprises 15 residues. Germline CDR1 SNHLY, CDR2 FYNNEI. CDR3 nucleotides: TGTGCCAGCAGTGAGGACAGGGTTGGTAATGAAAAACTGTTTTTT. Its translation: CASSEDRVGNEKLFF.

The chain is built from TRBV29-1 and TRBJ2-1, with D unclear. This CDR3 spans 11 amino acids. V dropped 3 bases and J dropped 3 bases, with 3 bases sitting between them. The germline V gene has CDR1 SQVTM and CDR2 ANQGSEA. The chain's CDR3 is CSVDIYNEQFF. The CDR3 DNA is TGCAGCGTTGACATCTACAATGAGCAGTTCTTC.

This chain uses TRBV19 with TRBJ1-1; D is possibly TRBD1 (5 bases). Trimming stripped 3 bases from V and 5 bases from J, with 25 bases between. CDR3 length equals 18 residues. Per germline, CDR1 LNHDA and CDR2 SQIVND (reference sequence). The CDR3 nucleotides read TGTGCCAGTAGTATTCCAGGGTGGGGCTTAGGCCAAGCGACTGAAGCTTTCTTT. As protein: CASSIPGWGLGQATEAFF.

The J gene is TRBJ2-2, the V gene TRBV7-8; 11 bases map to TRBD2. CDR3 length: 17 residues. Losses at the gene ends were 5 bases for V and 6 bases for J; bases not matched to a gene: 11. Germline V CDR1 and CDR2: SGHVS, FQNEAQ. The CDR3 DNA reads TGTGCCAGCAGCCCTACCTCACTAGCGGGAGTCGCCGGGGAGCTGTTTTTT. This translates into CASSPTSLAGVAGELFF.

V usage is TRBV30 and J usage is TRBJ1-4; D possibly corresponds to TRBD1 (5 bases). V was shortened by 0 bases and J by 8 bases, with 22 bases between the two germline ends. Germline V gene sequence: CDR1 GTSNPN, CDR2 SVGIG (reference sequence). This CDR3 is built from 17 residues. Here the CDR3 DNA reads TGTGCCTGGAGTGTACAGCAGGGTGCCAAGTTTCAGGAAAAACTGTTTTTT. Translated, it gives CAWSVQQGAKFQEKLFF.